This paragraph covers one T cell receptor beta chain sequence. The data were taken from a study of blood T cell repertoires in COVID-19. The CDR3 contains 19 residues. Method: immunoSEQ multiplex PCR; TCRdb's copy keeps in-frame clones and lacks some. Here the sample spans 200,000 to 250,000 clones, 70% to 90% being singletons. The material sequenced was PBMCs or T cells enriched from blood (not recorded which). The rearrangement links TRBV21-1 to TRBJ2-7; whether TRBD1, the table's D call, matches the DNA was not checked. TRBV21-1 represents a pseudogene. The source is a man aged 25-45 years who had recovered from COVID-19. This CDR3 is CASSPIPTKTDQSSYEQYF. The CDR3 region has the DNA TGTGCCAGCAGCCCCATCCCGACCAAGACAGACCAAAGCTCCTACGAGCAGTACTTC.